This T cell receptor beta chain was recorded in a study of T cells after yellow fever vaccination. Whole-study context: For low cell numbers, libraries were made with SMART-Seq v4 Ultra Low Input.

This clonotype was recorded a few times. Its antigen is undetermined. In making TCR cDNA, 5'RACE template switching added a universal primer site and UMIs to it. Via MiXCR, TCRdb re-called the 5' RACE reads, giving one row per CDR3 protein. The data hold 300,000 to 350,000 distinct CDR3 sequences, with around 4.3% observed a single time. Germline values: CDR1 SGHVS, CDR2 FNYEAQ. After removal of 3 bases from V and 0 bases from J, the junction contained 5 bases not matched to a gene. The CDR3 is 16 residues long. Points from the study as a whole: Just a small share of clonotypes turned up in the CD4 compartment as well as the CD8 compartment.

The sequence came from a man aged 18 to 29 who received the YFV17D yellow fever vaccine. Sample: PBMCs, taken 15 days after the yellow fever booster vaccination. J is TRBJ1-3 and V is TRBV7-6; 7 bases agree with TRBD1. CDR3 sequence (DNA): TGTGCCAGCAGCTTCGAGGGACAGATCTCTGGAAACACCATATATTTT. This sequence encodes CASSFEGQISGNTIYF.